The entry below gives a single TCR beta chain sequence along with its context. Its antigen is undetermined. Using immunoSEQ multiplex PCR, the repertoire was profiled, and TCRdb retains in-frame clones only, with some absent. The sample has roughly 48,000 clones; approximately 70% are singletons. Germline loops: CDR1 LNHDA, CDR2 SQIVND (reference sequence). This CDR3 has 13 residues. V lost 5 bases and J lost 6, with 12 bases in between. This sample is part of a study of vaccination effects on CD4 cells after COVID-19. Culture lasted under 13 days before CD4+ T cell isolation. People in the vaccine group had not been infected with SARS-CoV-2 before, and their nucleocapsid antibodies were negative. Half-medium replacement with IL-2 medium occurred on days 3 and 7.

The sequencing used CD4+ T cells from PBMCs cultured without peptide, collected before COVID-19 vaccination. The chain couples TRBV19 to TRBJ2-3; D may correspond to TRBD1 or TRBD2 (5 bases each). The receptor comes from a human donor who received a COVID-19 vaccine. CDR3 in DNA: TGTGCCAGTAGTCCCGGGGCTGGGGATACGCAGTATTTT. Encoded protein: CASSPGAGDTQYF.